This entry features one TCR beta chain sequence. What antigen it recognizes has not been identified. No much larger clone exists at a distance of one base, and base qualities are not known. The cohort comprised 666 healthy bone marrow donors. All cohort members were sampled while nominally healthy, although unrecorded immune exposures were likely present. The donor tested CMV seronegative and was one of the 352 seronegative cohort members. Each donor provided a peripheral blood sample, and peripheral blood mononuclear cells were used for TCR beta sequencing. Genomic DNA was extracted from the blood cell samples with the Qiagen DNeasy Blood Extraction Kit. This sample was included in a study of cytomegalovirus exposure and HLA in healthy donors (dated by TCRdb to about 2017). Some background on the complete study: In an earlier analysis of under 750 of the donors, 250 to 300 Gb of sequence data and approximately 120 million unique TCR beta sequences from some 170 million T cells were reported. An early release that covered fewer than 750 HLA-typed donors contained around 300 gigabases of sequencing data and tens of millions of unique TCR sequences. Of the approximately 400 genotyped donors, over 80% were placed in the genetic ancestry cluster associated with self-reported Caucasian donors. The study aimed to test whether cataloging public T cell receptors could reveal signatures of past pathogen exposure. The study used immunosequencing to profile the T cell repertoires of approximately 650 subjects and linked those repertoires to cytomegalovirus serostatus. A separate validation cohort of roughly 130 different subjects was used in addition to the approximately 700-subject first cohort. To predict cytomegalovirus infection status, the study brought together high-throughput TCR immunosequencing, statistical association of individual TCRs with disease status, and machine learning. In a later analysis, previously published TCR beta repertoires from 600 to 850 donors were re-analyzed and high-resolution HLA genotyping was added so that TCR occurrence patterns could be studied. Rather than drawing on any new phenotypic data, the later analysis identified candidate immune exposures from TCR beta sequences and the way those sequences occurred across donors. An earlier analysis of approximately 580 of the donors used high-throughput TCR beta sequencing to judge whether each TCR beta V gene segment behaved as functional or pseudogenic. Donor age, sex, ethnicity and CMV serostatus were compiled alongside the repertoire data. Genome-wide SNP genotypes for about 60% of the roughly 670 donors were used in a later genetic analysis, which treated that subset as a discovery cohort. Every discovery cohort repertoire had been produced on one sequencing platform. HLA typing included class I and class II loci at four-digit resolution. The number of typed donors differed by locus: roughly 620-640 for A, B, C, DRB1 and DQB1; approximately 530 for DQA1; 606 for DPA1; and roughly 450 for DPB1. Several DR-DQ haplotypes were treated as single units for association and clustering because of strong linkage in the cohort. Across 300 to 500 genotyped donors of the cohort, an average of roughly 230,000 unique TCR beta nucleotide sequences per donor were sequenced, and 15% to 20% of those sequences were non-productive.

Inclusive of the bounding cysteine and phenylalanine, the CDR3 is 15 residues long. The read is trimmed to its CDR3 DNA, 45 bases read in frame from base 1. Via the germline V gene (reference sequence), CDR1 is SGHAT and CDR2 FQDESV. V loses 6 bases at its end and J loses 4 bases; junction bases beyond the gene matches: 6. The library was generated by the immunoSEQ multiplex PCR assay. For the multiplex PCR, a mixture combining 60 forward primers for TCR Vbeta segments and 13 reverse primers for TCR Jbeta segments was used. A multiplex PCR assay on genomic DNA amplified the CDR3 region of rearranged TCR beta genes. The amplified TCR beta libraries were sequenced on the Illumina HiSeq System as 87-base-pair reads. The original pipeline was this. A later analysis counted 75 million to 100 million unique TCR beta chains across the approximately 700 repertoires, and roughly 9.9 million of these chains were shared by at least two donors. To remove PCR and sequencing errors, raw reads were error-corrected and collapsed into unique sequences using a nearest-neighbor algorithm that merged closely related sequences. To assign V, D and J gene segments, CDR3 sequences were aligned to IMGT reference sequences. For a sequence to be retained, at least a six-nucleotide match to both a V gene segment and a J gene segment was required. Rearrangements were called productive when the CDR3 lacked stop codons and stayed in frame with V and J; all others were non-productive. CDR3 was defined by IMGT convention, running from the second conserved V-encoded cysteine to the conserved J-encoded phenylalanine. The earlier analysis of 587 of the donors excluded sequences that lacked an unambiguous match to a single V gene segment. An earlier analysis of 587 of the donors called V segments functional above 56.7% productive rearrangements and segregating when the between-donor standard deviation exceeded 5%. A statistical classification framework was built to diagnose cytomegalovirus status from the catalog of TCR beta chain sequences. In a later analysis, TCR nucleotide sequences were compared against IMGT/GENE-DB human TR gene sequences so that V and J genes could be assigned. A later analysis assigned CDR3 sequences and most-parsimonious VDJ recombination scenarios with the TCRdist pipeline. In a later analysis, every TCR beta chain was defined by the combination of its CDR3 amino acid sequence and its V-gene family, and reads without a unique V-gene family were dropped. A later analysis removed nearly 600 highly shared, low-generation-probability nucleotide sequences to deal with suspected cross-contamination and a sequencing artifact. A later analysis calculated a clonal expansion index for each public chain from normalized within-repertoire ranks of inferred template counts. Generation probabilities in a later analysis came from a VDJ recombination model fitted to out-of-frame rearrangements, and those results were checked against IGoR. In a later analysis, TCR-TCR, TCR-HLA and TCR-CMV co-occurrence was scored with hypergeometric tests, and a repertoire-size bias correction was applied to TCR pairs. False discovery rates were estimated in a later analysis by permuting HLA or CMV assignments 20 times. In a later analysis, co-occurring TCRs were grouped with DBSCAN, and TCRdist sequence similarity was added when clustering was performed within HLA-allele-positive subsets. Repertoires with fewer than 30,000 or more than 120,000 public chains were left out of co-occurrence clustering, as were about five repertoires with anomalous nucleotide sharing. In TCRdb, the immuneACCESS table is reduced to in-frame sequences with V and J assigned. These tables do not hold every clone; where another copy was compared, an unresolved V gene accounts for under half, and the others remain unexplained. The V and J calls and the clone size are those of that table, but D and trimming were determined from the DNA. Within this sample are about 220,000 clones, with 65% to 85% of them counted one time only. 0.71% of the sample comes from the top ten.

Paper-wide results and their limitations: Strong co-occurrence of HLA alleles, especially DR and DQ, made assigning TCR associations to individual alleles difficult. Roughly uniform sequencing depth across donors was assumed in presence/absence analyses, although this assumption may not hold. According to the authors, the approach could potentially be generalized to other disease states and immunological phenotypes. Only TCR beta chains were sequenced in this cohort, and the absence of alpha or paired-chain data limited detectable features. A later analysis found that most CMV-associated TCR beta chains appeared HLA-restricted, with HLA associations seemingly driven largely by CMV exposure. Because counts were too low, 15 to 20 rarely observed V segments, including chromosome 9 orphons, were excluded from the earlier analysis of 500 to 700 of the donors. A cluster of highly shared sequence variants was judged likely to represent a technical artifact of the sequencing pipeline. Cytomegalovirus status was reported to be diagnosed by the classifier with high specificity and sensitivity in both the original and validation cohorts. The study listed 164 TCR beta chains as associated with cytomegalovirus. Some IMGT-functional V segments, including TRBV6-2 and TRBV6-3, could not be told apart with the 87-base-pair reads, so those segments were excluded. Most TCR sequences were observed very rarely across donors, whereas some public TCRs were present in many individuals. An association between a missense DCLRE1C variant and V-gene and J-gene trimming of TCR beta chains was found in a later genetic analysis and replicated in an independent cohort. In an earlier analysis of around 600 of the donors, most TCR beta V segments were observed in productive rearrangements about 87% or about 30% of the time, broadly matching IMGT annotations. According to a later analysis, TCR association rates differed among HLA loci, with DRB1 alleles showing the most associated TCRs and HLA-C alleles showing the fewest. Compared with equally common non-associated chains, HLA-associated TCR beta chains in a later analysis were more clonally expanded and had lower generation probabilities. A later genetic analysis reported fewer N-insertions in productive TCRs among donors in an Asian-associated ancestry cluster than the roughly 670-donor mean. For the cohort, immune exposure information was limited to CMV serostatus. Linkage disequilibrium might explain the correlated functional status among segregating V segments, but an unknown experimental factor could not be ruled out. At a false discovery rate of 0.05, a later analysis linked 16,000 or so TCR beta sequences to specific HLA alleles. A further reported finding was that TCR beta sequences accurately predicted the HLA-A and HLA-B alleles for most subjects in the first cohort. In vitro tests confirmed that a few of the cytomegalovirus-associated TCR beta chains recognize cytomegalovirus antigens. In a later analysis, several top co-occurrence clusters were reported to appear linked to parvovirus B19, influenza, CMV and Epstein-Barr virus. Because some donors lacked HLA typing at each locus, the association tests relied only on the typed subset.

This chain joins TRBV11-1 to TRBJ2-6; 7 bases in the junction line up with TRBD2. The origin of this receptor is a boy between 2 and 10 years old in good health and CMV-seronegative. Sequencing was performed on PBMCs. CDR3 reads: CASSMGGYGANVLTF. In nucleotide form, the sequence is TGTGCCAGCAGTATGGGGGGGTACGGGGCCAACGTCCTGACTTTC.